This TCR beta chain was sequenced in a study of human versus mouse CDR3 diversity and MHC coevolution. Study results and limitations: On average, humans showed more CDR3 deletions and insertions than mice. iCHAO1 estimated the human TCR beta repertoire at 1.5 million to 2 million clonotypes.

Naive CD4 T cells were sorted as CD45RO-negative, CD62L-positive. TCRdb's table, derived via immunoSEQ multiplex PCR, lists solely in-frame clones and lacks some. The table shows tens of thousands of clones, with roughly 93% occurring only once. Note on this clone: Its antigen is not known.

The TCR sequence derives from a person aged 30 to 69 in good health. The sample consisted of naive CD4+ T cells from blood. As to subset: CD45RO-negative CD62L-positive naive CD4 T cells.

CDR3 sequence reads: CASTQGGSVEKLFF. CDR3 coding DNA: TGTGCCAGTACCCAAGGGGGATCGGTCGAAAAACTGTTTTTT. The chain is built from TRBV19 and TRBJ1-4, with TRBD1 as a possible D gene (6 bases). This CDR3 has 14 residues. CDR1 is LNHDA and CDR2 is SQIVND in the germline V gene (reference sequence). Trimming took 7 bases from V and 8 from J, leaving 17 bases between them.